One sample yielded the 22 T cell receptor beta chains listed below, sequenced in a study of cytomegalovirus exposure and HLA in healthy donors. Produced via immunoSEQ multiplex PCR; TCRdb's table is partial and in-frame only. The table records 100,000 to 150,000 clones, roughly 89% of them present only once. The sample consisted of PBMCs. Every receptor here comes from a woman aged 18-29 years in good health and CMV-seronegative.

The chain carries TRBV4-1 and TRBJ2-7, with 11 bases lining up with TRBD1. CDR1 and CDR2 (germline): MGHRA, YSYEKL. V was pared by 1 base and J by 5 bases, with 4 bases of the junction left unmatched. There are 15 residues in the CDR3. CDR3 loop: CASSQGGQGADEQYF. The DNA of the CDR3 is TGCGCCAGCAGCCAAGGAGGACAGGGGGCCGACGAGCAGTACTTC.

CDR3 DNA sequence: TGTGCCAGCAGTGACGGGGCCCGGGGGTCCGGGGAGCTGTTTTTT. Its protein is CASSDGARGSGELFF. This sequence joins TRBV2 and TRBJ2-2; TRBD2 is a possible D gene (6 bases). Germline V gene data show CDR1 as SNHLY and CDR2 as FYNNEI. The CDR3 has 15 residues. V dropped 3 bases and J dropped 6 bases, with 14 bases sitting between them.

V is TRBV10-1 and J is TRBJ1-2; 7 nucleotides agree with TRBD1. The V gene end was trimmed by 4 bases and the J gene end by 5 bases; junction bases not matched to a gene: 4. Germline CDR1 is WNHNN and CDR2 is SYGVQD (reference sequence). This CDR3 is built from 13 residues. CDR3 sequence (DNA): TGCGCCAGCAGTGCCGGGACAGCTTATGGCTACACCTTC. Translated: CASSAGTAYGYTF.

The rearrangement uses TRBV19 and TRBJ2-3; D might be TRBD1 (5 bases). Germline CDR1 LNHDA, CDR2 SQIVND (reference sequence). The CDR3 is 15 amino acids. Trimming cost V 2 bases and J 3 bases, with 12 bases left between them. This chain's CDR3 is CASSISGLPTDTQYF. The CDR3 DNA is TGTGCCAGTAGTATATCAGGGCTCCCAACAGATACGCAGTATTTT. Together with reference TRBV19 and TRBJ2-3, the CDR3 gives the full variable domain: DGGITQSPKYLFRKEGQNVTLSCEQNLNHDAMYWYRQDPGQGLRLIYYSQIVNDFQKGDIAEGYSVSREKKESFPLTVTSAQKNPTAFYLCASSISGLPTDTQYFGPGTRLTVL.

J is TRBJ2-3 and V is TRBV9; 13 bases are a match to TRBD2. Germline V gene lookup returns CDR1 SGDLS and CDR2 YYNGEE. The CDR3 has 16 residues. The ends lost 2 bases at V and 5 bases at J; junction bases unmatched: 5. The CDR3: CASSVGLAGKGDTQYF. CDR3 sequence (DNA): TGTGCCAGCAGCGTGGGACTAGCGGGAAAGGGAGATACGCAGTATTTT.

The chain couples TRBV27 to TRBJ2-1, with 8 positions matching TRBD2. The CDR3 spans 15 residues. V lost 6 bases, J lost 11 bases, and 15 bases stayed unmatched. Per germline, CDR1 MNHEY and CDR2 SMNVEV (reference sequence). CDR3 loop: CASSTLTSASGKQFF. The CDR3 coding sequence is TGTGCCAGCAGCACATTGACTAGCGCAAGCGGAAAGCAGTTCTTC.

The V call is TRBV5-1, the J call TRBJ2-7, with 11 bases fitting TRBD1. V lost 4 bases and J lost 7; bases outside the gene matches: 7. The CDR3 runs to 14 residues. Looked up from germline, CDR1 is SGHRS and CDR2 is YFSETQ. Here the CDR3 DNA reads TGCGCCAGCAGCGTAGGACAGGGGGCTAGGGAGCAGTACTTC. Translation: CASSVGQGAREQYF.

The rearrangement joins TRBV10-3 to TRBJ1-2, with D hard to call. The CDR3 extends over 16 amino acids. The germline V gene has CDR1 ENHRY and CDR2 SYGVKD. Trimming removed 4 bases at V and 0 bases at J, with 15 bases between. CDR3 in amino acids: CAISGRRLGTNYGYTF. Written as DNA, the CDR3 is TGTGCCATCAGTGGGCGTCGGCTAGGCACTAACTATGGCTACACCTTC.

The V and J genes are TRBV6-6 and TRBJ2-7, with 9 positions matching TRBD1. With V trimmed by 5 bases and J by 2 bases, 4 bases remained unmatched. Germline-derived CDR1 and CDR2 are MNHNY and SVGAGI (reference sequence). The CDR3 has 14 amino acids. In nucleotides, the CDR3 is TGTGCCAGCAGTCGCCGGGACAGGGCCTACGAGCAGTACTTC. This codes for CASSRRDRAYEQYF.

The CDR3 spells CASSLEGTESTDTQYF. CDR3 bases: TGCGCCAGCAGCTTGGAGGGGACAGAATCCACAGATACGCAGTATTTT. This sequence joins TRBV5-1 and TRBJ2-3, with 7 bases identical to TRBD1. The CDR3 extends over 16 amino acids. Looked up from germline, CDR1 is SGHRS and CDR2 is YFSETQ. V trimming: 0 bases; J trimming: 2 bases; junction bases outside the gene matches: 6. The variable domain in full, completed from reference TRBV5-1 and TRBJ2-3, reads KAGVTQTPRYLIKTRGQQVTLSCSPISGHRSVSWYQQTPGQGLQFLFEYFSETQRNKGNFPGRFSGRQFSNSRSEMNVSTLELGDSALYLCASSLEGTESTDTQYFGPGTRLTVL.

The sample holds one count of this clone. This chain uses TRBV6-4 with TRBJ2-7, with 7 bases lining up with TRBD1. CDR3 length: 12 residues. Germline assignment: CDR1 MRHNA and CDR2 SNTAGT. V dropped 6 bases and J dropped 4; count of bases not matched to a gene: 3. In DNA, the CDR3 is TGTGCCAGCAGGTACAGGGGTTACGAGCAGTACTTC. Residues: CASRYRGYEQYF.

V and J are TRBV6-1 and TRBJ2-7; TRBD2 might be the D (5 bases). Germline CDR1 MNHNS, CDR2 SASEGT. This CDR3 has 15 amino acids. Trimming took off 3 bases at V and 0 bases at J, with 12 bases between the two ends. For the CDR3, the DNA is TGTGCCAGCAGTGAGGGTGGCGGGCCCTCCTACGAGCAGTACTTC. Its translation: CASSEGGGPSYEQYF.

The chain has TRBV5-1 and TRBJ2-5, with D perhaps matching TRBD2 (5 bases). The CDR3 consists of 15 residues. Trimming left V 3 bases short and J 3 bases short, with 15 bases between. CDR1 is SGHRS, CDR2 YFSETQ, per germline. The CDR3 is CASSSGLFREETQYF. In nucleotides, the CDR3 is TGCGCCAGCAGCTCAGGACTTTTTCGGGAAGAGACCCAGTACTTC.

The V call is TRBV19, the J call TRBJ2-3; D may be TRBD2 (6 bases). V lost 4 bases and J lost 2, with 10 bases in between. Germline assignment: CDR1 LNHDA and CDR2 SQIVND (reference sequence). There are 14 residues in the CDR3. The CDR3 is CASSRGELTDTQYF. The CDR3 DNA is TGTGCCAGTAGTAGGGGGGAGCTCACAGATACGCAGTATTTT.

The CDR3 loop is CASSLAPGETDTQYF. CDR3 bases: TGCGCCAGCAGCTTGGCCCCGGGAGAGACAGATACGCAGTATTTT. This sequence joins TRBV5-1 and TRBJ2-3; TRBD2 might be the D (6 bases). The V end lost 0 bases, the J end lost 3 bases, and 11 bases lay between the germline ends. This CDR3 comprises 15 residues. Germline loops: CDR1 SGHRS, CDR2 YFSETQ.

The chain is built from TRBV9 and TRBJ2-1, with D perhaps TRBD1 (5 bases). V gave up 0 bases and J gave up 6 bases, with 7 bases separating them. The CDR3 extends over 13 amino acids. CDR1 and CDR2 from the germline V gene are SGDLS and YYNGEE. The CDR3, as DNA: TGTGCCAGCAGCGTAGACAGGAGCAATGAGCAGTTCTTC. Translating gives CASSVDRSNEQFF.

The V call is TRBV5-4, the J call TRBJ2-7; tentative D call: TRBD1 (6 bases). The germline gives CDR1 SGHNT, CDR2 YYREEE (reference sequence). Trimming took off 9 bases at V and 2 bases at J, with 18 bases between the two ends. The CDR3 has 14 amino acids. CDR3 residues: CATAPTGLTYEQYF. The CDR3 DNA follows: TGTGCCACCGCCCCTACAGGGCTAACCTACGAGCAGTACTTC.

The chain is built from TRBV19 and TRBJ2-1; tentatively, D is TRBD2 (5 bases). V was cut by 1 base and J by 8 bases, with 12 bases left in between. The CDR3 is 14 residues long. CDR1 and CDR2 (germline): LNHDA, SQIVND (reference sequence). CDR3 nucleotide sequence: TGTGCCAGTAGTATAGGGGCTAGCCATCATGAGCAGTTCTTC. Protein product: CASSIGASHHEQFF.

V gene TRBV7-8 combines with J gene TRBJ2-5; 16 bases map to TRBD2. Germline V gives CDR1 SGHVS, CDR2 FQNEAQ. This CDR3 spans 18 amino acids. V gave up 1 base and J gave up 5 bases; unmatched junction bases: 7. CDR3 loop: CASSLEGLAGGPGETQYF. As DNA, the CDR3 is TGTGCCAGCAGCTTAGAGGGACTAGCGGGAGGGCCGGGCGAGACCCAGTACTTC.

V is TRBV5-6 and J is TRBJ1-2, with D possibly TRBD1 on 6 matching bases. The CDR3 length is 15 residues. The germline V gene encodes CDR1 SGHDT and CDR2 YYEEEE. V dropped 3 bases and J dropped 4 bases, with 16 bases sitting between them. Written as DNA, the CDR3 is TGTGCCAGCAGCTCCGGGTGGGGGGGCGCCTATGGCTACACCTTC. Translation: CASSSGWGGAYGYTF.

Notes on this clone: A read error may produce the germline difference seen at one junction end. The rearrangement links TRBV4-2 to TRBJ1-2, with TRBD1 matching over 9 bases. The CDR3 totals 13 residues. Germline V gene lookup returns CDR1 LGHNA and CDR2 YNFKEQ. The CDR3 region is CASSHTDRGRVAF. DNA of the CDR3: TGTGCCAGCAGCCACACGGACAGGGGACGTGTCGCCTTC.

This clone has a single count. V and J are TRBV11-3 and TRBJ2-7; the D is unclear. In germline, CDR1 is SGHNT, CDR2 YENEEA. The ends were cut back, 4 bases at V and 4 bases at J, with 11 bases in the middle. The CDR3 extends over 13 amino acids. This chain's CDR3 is CASSSARWYEQYF. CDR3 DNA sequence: TGTGCCAGCAGCTCGGCGCGGTGGTACGAGCAGTACTTC.